These 24 T cell receptor beta chains were sequenced from one sample in a study of blood T cells in healthy people across ages. For the second PCR, which ran for about 6 to 12 cycles, a sample-barcoded 5' primer and a J-beta primer mix were used. In TCRdb, the 5' RACE reads were re-called with MiXCR into one record per CDR3 protein. Of more than 800,000 distinct CDR3 sequences listed, roughly 26% were seen once; the top ten hold roughly a sixth. Sequencing input: blood. These TCRs come from a woman aged 80 or older in good health.

This clonotype was detected ten times or more. The CDR3 sequence: CASSQDFGAETQYF. The CDR3 nucleotides read TGTGCCAGCAGCCAGGACTTCGGGGCAGAGACCCAGTACTTC. The rearrangement uses TRBV12-3 or TRBV12-4 and TRBJ2-5; D possibly uses TRBD1 or TRBD2 (5 bases each). The CDR3 spans 14 residues. V lost 6 bases to trimming and J lost 4 bases, with 15 bases between them.

This clonotype was observed a few times. V usage is TRBV24-1 and J usage is TRBJ1-5; D is perhaps TRBD1 (5 bases). This CDR3 spans 13 amino acids. Trimming cost V 6 bases and J 2 bases, with 7 bases left between them. Germline assignment: CDR1 KGHDR and CDR2 SFDVKD. The CDR3 protein is CATSKQGNQPQHF. CDR3 coding DNA: TGTGCCACCAGTAAACAGGGCAATCAGCCCCAGCATTTT.

Many counts were recorded for this clonotype. The chain employs TRBV7-2 and TRBJ1-6; tentatively, D is TRBD1 (5 bases). The V end was cut by 1 base, the J end by 4 bases, with 11 bases between. Germline V CDR1 and CDR2: SGHTA, FQGNSA. The CDR3 totals 16 residues. For the CDR3, the DNA is TGTGCCAGCAGCTTAGTCCAGGGTCTTTATAATTCACCCCTCCACTTT. Amino acid sequence: CASSLVQGLYNSPLHF.

In its sample, this clonotype was seen many times. This chain uses TRBV2 with TRBJ2-7, with 7 bases that match TRBD1. CDR1 and CDR2 from the germline V gene are SNHLY and FYNNEI. The V segment lost 4 bases and the J segment 4 bases; nucleotides outside the gene matches: 7. CDR3 length: 14 amino acids. In DNA form, the CDR3 reads TGTGCCAGCAGTGCCAACAGGGGAAAGTACGAGCAGTACTTC. Translating it yields CASSANRGKYEQYF.

The chain recombines TRBV13 with TRBJ2-7, with TRBD1 identical over 11 bases. The germline V gene encodes CDR1 PRHDT and CDR2 FYEKMQ (reference sequence). The trim removed 2 bases at V and 5 bases at J, leaving 14 bases unmatched. The CDR3 extends over 18 amino acids. The DNA of the CDR3 is TGTGCCAGCAGCTTAATCTATCCCGGACAGGGGGCGGGAAACGAGCAGTACTTC. Protein product: CASSLIYPGQGAGNEQYF.

The chain joins TRBV11-2 to TRBJ2-1; the match to TRBD2 covers 11 bases. V lost 2 bases, J lost 4 bases, and 19 bases stayed unmatched. Germline loops: CDR1 SGHAT, CDR2 FQNNGV. The CDR3 length is 21 residues. The chain's CDR3 is CASSLPSGVAGGPRGYNEQFF. The DNA for the CDR3 is TGTGCCAGCAGCTTACCCAGCGGGGTAGCGGGGGGGCCCCGGGGGTACAATGAGCAGTTCTTC.

This sequence joins TRBV28 and TRBJ1-5, with D perhaps matching TRBD1 (6 bases). Germline assignment: CDR1 MDHEN and CDR2 SYDVKM. The CDR3 runs to 16 residues. CDR3 in amino acids: CGALSGGADGNQPQHF. CDR3 DNA: TGTGGCGCCCTCTCCGGGGGCGCGGACGGCAATCAGCCCCAGCATTTT.

This clonotype was seen ten or more times. The genes are TRBV11-2 and TRBJ2-1; D not resolved. Trimming stripped 6 bases from V and 8 bases from J, with 11 bases between. CDR1 and CDR2 (germline): SGHAT, FQNNGV. CDR3 length: 12 residues. The chain's CDR3 is CASRSMGDEQFF. The DNA for the CDR3 is TGTGCCAGCAGGTCCATGGGTGATGAGCAGTTCTTC.

The table lists this clonotype with many counts. This sequence joins TRBV29-1 and TRBJ1-2; 7 bases map to TRBD1. V gave up 8 bases and J gave up 5 bases; unmatched junction bases: 11. Germline V gene sequence: CDR1 SQVTM, CDR2 ANQGSEA. The CDR3 has 13 amino acids. This CDR3 is CSTRQGGRYGYTF. The CDR3 DNA follows: TGCAGCACAAGACAGGGAGGACGATATGGCTACACCTTC.

V gene TRBV6-2 or TRBV6-3 combines with J gene TRBJ1-1; D remains unclear. The CDR3 is 13 amino acids. The germline V gene encodes CDR1 MNHEY and CDR2 SVGEGT. V lost 0 bases and J 7 bases, leaving 9 bases between the germline ends. CDR3 in amino acids: CASSYSPDFEAFF. The CDR3 nucleotides read TGTGCCAGCAGTTACTCCCCGGACTTTGAAGCTTTCTTT.

This clonotype was picked up a small number of times. The chain employs TRBV19 and TRBJ2-1, with a possible D match to TRBD2 (5 bases). The germline V and J ends were trimmed by 6 bases and 7 bases, with 13 bases remaining between them. Germline V lookup: CDR1 LNHDA, CDR2 SQIVND (reference sequence). The CDR3 is 13 amino acids. The CDR3 DNA follows: TGTGCCAGTAGGAGGGCTAGCTCGAATGAGCAGTTCTTC. As protein: CASRRASSNEQFF.

About this clonotype itself: The junction departs from the called germline gene at one end, perhaps through a read error. The chain joins TRBV2 to TRBJ1-1, with D hard to call. This CDR3 is 14 amino acids long. Germline lookup yields CDR1 SNHLY and CDR2 FYNNEI. Here the CDR3 reads CASSENGRNTETFF. DNA for the CDR3: TGTGCCAGCAGTGAAAATGGACGGAACACTGAAACTTTCTTT.

This clonotype was detected ten times or more. The CDR3, as DNA: TGTGCCAGCAGTTACTCGGACACTTCAGATACGCAGTATTTT. Its translation: CASSYSDTSDTQYF. The rearrangement links TRBV6-5 to TRBJ2-3, with D possibly matching TRBD1 (5 bases). Germline V gene lookup returns CDR1 MNHEY and CDR2 SVGAGI. This CDR3 region has 14 residues. V lost 0 bases and J lost 4, with 8 bases in between.

This clonotype was observed at least ten times. The chain is built from TRBV20-1 and TRBJ2-1, with 13 bases lining up with TRBD2. The CDR3 runs to 16 residues. The trim removed 6 bases at V and 0 bases at J, leaving 5 bases unmatched. Germline CDR1 reads DFQATT; CDR2 reads SNEGSKA (reference sequence). This CDR3 is CSATGLAGVSYNEQFF. Written as DNA, the CDR3 is TGCAGTGCCACTGGACTAGCGGGAGTCTCCTACAATGAGCAGTTCTTC.

J is TRBJ2-5 and V is TRBV5-1, with D perhaps matching TRBD2 (6 bases). The CDR3 has 14 amino acids. V was cut by 5 bases and J by 11 bases, with 22 bases left in between. Germline V gene data show CDR1 as SGHRS and CDR2 as YFSETQ. The CDR3 protein is CASSTEASVNEQYF. CDR3 coding DNA: TGCGCCAGCAGTACCGAGGCTAGCGTAAATGAGCAGTACTTC.

This clonotype was counted between two and nine times. The J gene is TRBJ2-7, the V gene TRBV19, with 9 positions matching TRBD2. The CDR3 covers 15 residues. The trim removed 6 bases at V and 3 bases at J, leaving 9 bases unmatched. CDR1 and CDR2 (germline): LNHDA, SQIVND (reference sequence). CDR3 in DNA: TGTGCCAGTAGACTTAGCGGGGGTAGTCTCTACGAGCAGTACTTC. This sequence encodes CASRLSGGSLYEQYF.

To note about this clonotype: This sequence may be a read error, since a much larger clone differs from it by one base. The rearrangement joins TRBV11-2 to TRBJ1-2, with TRBD1 identical over 7 bases. Germline V CDR1 and CDR2: SGHAT, FQNNGV. This CDR3 has 16 residues. DNA of the CDR3: TGTACCAGCAGCCCAATTGAGGGGGCCGGTTACTATGGCTACACCTTC. Translated: CTSSPIEGAGYYGYTF. The whole variable domain, remainder taken from reference TRBV11-2 and TRBJ1-2, is EAGVAQSPRYKIIEKRQSVAFWCNPISGHATLYWYQQILGQGPKLLIQFQNNGVVDDSQLPKDRFSAERLKGVDSTLKIQPAKLEDSAVYLCTSSPIEGAGYYGYTFGSGTRLTVV.

This clonotype was recorded a few times. The CDR3 protein is CASSGPTKTNEKLFF. The DNA for the CDR3 is TGTGCCAGCAGCGGGCCAACAAAAACTAATGAAAAACTGTTTTTT. The rearrangement links TRBV5-6 to TRBJ1-4; no clear D. Germline assignment: CDR1 SGHDT and CDR2 YYEEEE. The CDR3 sequence is 15 residues long. The V end was cut by 4 bases, the J end by 1 base, with 11 bases between.

The V gene is TRBV11-2, the J gene TRBJ2-1; maybe TRBD2 (5 bases). The CDR3 extends over 15 amino acids. Germline lookup yields CDR1 SGHAT and CDR2 FQNNGV. The V end lost 1 base, the J end lost 5 bases, and 12 bases lay between the germline ends. The CDR3 sequence is CASSLGLAHHNEQFF. The CDR3 nucleotides are TGTGCCAGCAGCTTAGGTCTAGCTCACCACAATGAGCAGTTCTTC.

The rearrangement joins TRBV9 to TRBJ1-6; 7 nucleotides align to TRBD1. This CDR3 is built from 15 residues. Trimming took 0 bases from V and 5 from J; bases not matched to a gene: 2. Per germline, CDR1 SGDLS and CDR2 YYNGEE. CDR3 DNA: TGTGCCAGCAGCGTAGAGGGGGCGGATAATTCACCCCTCCACTTT. The encoded protein is CASSVEGADNSPLHF.

V and J are TRBV12-3 or TRBV12-4 and TRBJ2-1, with D perhaps TRBD2 (5 bases). V shed 3 bases and J shed 0 bases, with 18 bases lying between them. The CDR3 extends over 18 amino acids. Written as DNA, the CDR3 is TGTGCCAGCAGTTTTAGCGCCACGACTTTGAGCTCCTACAATGAGCAGTTCTTC. It yields the protein CASSFSATTLSSYNEQFF.

Concerning this clonotype itself: Given a much more abundant clone one base away, this may be a read error. The chain is built from TRBV7-8 and TRBJ2-5, with 10 bases that match TRBD1. Judging by the DNA end, TRBJ2-7 fits better; the J call may be wrong. CDR1 SGHVS and CDR2 FQNEAQ come from the germline V gene. CDR3 length: 15 amino acids. The CDR3 here is CASSTRRQGADEQYF. CDR3 sequence (DNA): TGTGCCAGCAGCACCCGACGACAGGGGGCGGACGAGCAGTACTTC.

V usage is TRBV10-3 and J usage is TRBJ2-7; the D is unclear. The germline V and J ends were trimmed by 2 bases and 4 bases, with 6 bases remaining between them. The germline gives CDR1 ENHRY, CDR2 SYGVKD. CDR3 length: 12 residues. CDR3 coding DNA: TGTGCCATCAGTGAGGGTCGGTACGAGCAGTACTTC. This codes for CAISEGRYEQYF.

V is TRBV4-1 and J is TRBJ2-1, with 9 bases matching TRBD2. The CDR3 totals 17 residues. Losses at the gene ends were 1 base for V and 3 bases for J; bases not matched to a gene: 7. The germline gives CDR1 MGHRA, CDR2 YSYEKL. For the CDR3, the DNA is TGCGCCAGCAGCCAAGGTAGCGGGGGTTCTATCTACAATGAGCAGTTCTTC. It codes for CASSQGSGGSIYNEQFF.